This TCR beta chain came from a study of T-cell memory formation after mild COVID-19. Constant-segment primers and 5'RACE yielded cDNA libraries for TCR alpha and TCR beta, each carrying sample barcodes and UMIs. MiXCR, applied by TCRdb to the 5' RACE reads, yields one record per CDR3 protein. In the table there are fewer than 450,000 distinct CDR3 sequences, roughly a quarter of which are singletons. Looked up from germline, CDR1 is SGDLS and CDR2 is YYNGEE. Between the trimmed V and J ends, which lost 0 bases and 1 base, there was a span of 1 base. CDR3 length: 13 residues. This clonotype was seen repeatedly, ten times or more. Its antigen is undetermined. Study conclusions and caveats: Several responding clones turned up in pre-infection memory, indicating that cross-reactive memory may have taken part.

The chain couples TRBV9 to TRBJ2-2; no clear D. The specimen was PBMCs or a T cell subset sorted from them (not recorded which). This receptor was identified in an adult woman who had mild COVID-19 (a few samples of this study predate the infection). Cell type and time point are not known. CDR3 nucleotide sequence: TGTGCCAGCAGCGTAGAGAACACCGGGGAGCTGTTTTTT. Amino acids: CASSVENTGELFF.